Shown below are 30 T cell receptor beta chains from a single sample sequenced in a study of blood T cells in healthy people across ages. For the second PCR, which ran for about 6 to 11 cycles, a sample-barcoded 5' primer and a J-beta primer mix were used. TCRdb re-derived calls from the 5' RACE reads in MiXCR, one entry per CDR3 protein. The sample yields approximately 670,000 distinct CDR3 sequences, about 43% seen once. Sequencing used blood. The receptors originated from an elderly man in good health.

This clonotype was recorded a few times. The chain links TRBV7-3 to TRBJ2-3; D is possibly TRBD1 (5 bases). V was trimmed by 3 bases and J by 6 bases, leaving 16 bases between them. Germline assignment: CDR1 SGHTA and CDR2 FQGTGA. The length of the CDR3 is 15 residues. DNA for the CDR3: TGTGCCAGCAGCTTGACAGCCACATTAGGGGATACGCAGTATTTT. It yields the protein CASSLTATLGDTQYF.

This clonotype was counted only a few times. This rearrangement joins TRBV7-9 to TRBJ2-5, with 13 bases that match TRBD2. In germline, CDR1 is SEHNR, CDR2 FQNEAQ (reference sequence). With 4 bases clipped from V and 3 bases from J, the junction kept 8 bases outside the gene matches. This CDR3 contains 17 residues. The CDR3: CASSSPPGTSGKETQYF. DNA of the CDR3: TGTGCCAGCAGCTCGCCGCCCGGGACTAGCGGGAAAGAGACCCAGTACTTC.

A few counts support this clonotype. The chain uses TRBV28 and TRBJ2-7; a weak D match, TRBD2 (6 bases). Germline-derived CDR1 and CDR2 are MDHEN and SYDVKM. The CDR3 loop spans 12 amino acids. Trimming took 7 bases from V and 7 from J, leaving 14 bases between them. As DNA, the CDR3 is TGTGCCAGCATCACGGGCCGGGGGGAGCAGTACTTC. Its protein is CASITGRGEQYF. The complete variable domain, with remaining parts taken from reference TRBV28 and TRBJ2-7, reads DVKVTQSSRYLVKRTGEKVFLECVQDMDHENMFWYRQDPGLGLRLIYFSYDVKMKEKGDIPEGYSVSREKKERFSLILESASTNQTSMYLCASITGRGEQYFGPGTRLTVT.

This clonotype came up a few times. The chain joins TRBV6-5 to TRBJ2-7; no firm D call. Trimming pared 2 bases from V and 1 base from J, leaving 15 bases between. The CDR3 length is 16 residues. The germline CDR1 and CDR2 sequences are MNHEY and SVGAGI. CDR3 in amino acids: CASSYGSPTVSYEQYF. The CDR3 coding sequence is TGTGCCAGCAGTTACGGGTCACCGACTGTATCCTACGAGCAGTACTTC.

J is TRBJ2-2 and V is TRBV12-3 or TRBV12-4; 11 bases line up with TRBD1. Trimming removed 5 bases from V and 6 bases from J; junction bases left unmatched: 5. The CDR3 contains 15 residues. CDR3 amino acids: CASSGGTGGPGELFF. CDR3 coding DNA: TGTGCCAGCAGTGGCGGGACAGGGGGGCCCGGGGAGCTGTTTTTT.

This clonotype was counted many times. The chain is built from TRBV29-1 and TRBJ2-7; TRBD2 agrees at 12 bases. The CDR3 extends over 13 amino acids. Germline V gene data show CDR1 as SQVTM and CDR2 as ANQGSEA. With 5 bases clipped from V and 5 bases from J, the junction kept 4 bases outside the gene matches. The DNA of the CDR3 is TGCAGCGTTCTAGGACTAGCGGGAAACGAGCAGTACTTC. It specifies CSVLGLAGNEQYF.

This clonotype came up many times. CDR3 in amino acids: CSVQGLPGDEQFF. The CDR3 DNA follows: TGCAGCGTTCAGGGACTGCCCGGGGATGAGCAGTTCTTC. V is TRBV29-1 and J is TRBJ2-1; a possible D gene is TRBD2 (6 bases). Per germline, CDR1 SQVTM and CDR2 ANQGSEA. This CDR3 has 13 residues. V lost 5 bases and J lost 8, with 16 bases in between.

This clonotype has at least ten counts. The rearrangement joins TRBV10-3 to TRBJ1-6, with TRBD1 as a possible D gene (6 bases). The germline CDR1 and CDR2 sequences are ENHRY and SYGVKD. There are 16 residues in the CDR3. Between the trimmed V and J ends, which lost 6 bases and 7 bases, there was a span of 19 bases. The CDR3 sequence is CAIREPLGQTNSPLHF. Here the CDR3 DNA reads TGTGCCATCAGGGAGCCTCTCGGACAGACGAATTCACCCCTCCACTTT.

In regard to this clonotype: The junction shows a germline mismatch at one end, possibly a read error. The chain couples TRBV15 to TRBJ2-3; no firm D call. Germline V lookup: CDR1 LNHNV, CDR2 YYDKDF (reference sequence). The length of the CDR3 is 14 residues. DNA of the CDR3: TGTGCCGCCAGCAGAGTTTCGCAAACAGATACGCAGTATTTT. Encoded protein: CAASRVSQTDTQYF.

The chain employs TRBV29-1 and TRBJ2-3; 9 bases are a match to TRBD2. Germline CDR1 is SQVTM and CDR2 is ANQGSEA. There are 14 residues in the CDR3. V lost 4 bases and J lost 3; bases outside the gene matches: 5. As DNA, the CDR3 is TGCAGCGTTGGGCTAGCGGGGAGTACAGATACGCAGTATTTT. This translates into CSVGLAGSTDTQYF.

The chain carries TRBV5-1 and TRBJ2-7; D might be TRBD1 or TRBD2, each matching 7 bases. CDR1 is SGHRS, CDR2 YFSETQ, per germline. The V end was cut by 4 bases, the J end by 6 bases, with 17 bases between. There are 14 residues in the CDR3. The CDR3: CASSPGGAGVEQYF. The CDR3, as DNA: TGCGCCAGCAGCCCAGGGGGGGCCGGGGTCGAGCAGTACTTC.

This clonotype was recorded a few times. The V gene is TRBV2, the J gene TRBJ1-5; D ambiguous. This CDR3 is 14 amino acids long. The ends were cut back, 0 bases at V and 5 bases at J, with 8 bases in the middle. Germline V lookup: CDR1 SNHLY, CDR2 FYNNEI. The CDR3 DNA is TGTGCCAGCAGTGAAGCGGTAGTGGATCAGCCCCAGCATTTT. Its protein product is CASSEAVVDQPQHF.

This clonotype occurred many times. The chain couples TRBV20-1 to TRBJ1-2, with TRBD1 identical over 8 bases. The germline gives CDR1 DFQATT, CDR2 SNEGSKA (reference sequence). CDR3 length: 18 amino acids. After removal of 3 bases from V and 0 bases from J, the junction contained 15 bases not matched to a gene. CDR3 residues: CSARGEGQGRDSNYGYTF. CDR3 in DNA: TGCAGTGCTAGGGGGGAAGGACAGGGAAGGGACTCTAACTATGGCTACACCTTC.

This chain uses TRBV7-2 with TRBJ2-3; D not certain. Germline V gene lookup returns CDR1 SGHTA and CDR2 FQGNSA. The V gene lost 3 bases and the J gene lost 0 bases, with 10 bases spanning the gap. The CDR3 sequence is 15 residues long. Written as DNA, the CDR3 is TGTGCCAGCAGCTTTTTGGGCAGAAGCACAGATACGCAGTATTTT. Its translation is CASSFLGRSTDTQYF.

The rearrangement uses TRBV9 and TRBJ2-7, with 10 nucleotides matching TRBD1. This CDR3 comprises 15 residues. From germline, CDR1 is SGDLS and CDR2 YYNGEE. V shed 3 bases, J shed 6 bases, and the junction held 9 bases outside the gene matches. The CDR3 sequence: CASSEGTGDLGEQYF. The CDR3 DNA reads TGTGCCAGCAGCGAGGGGACAGGGGATCTTGGCGAGCAGTACTTC.

The CDR3 DNA reads as TGCAGTGCTAGAGATCGCCGGACAGTCTACGAGCAGTACTTC. This translates into CSARDRRTVYEQYF. This chain links TRBV20-1 with TRBJ2-4; D may be TRBD1 (6 bases). The end of the DNA aligns better with TRBJ2-7, so the J call may be wrong. Per the germline V gene, CDR1 is DFQATT and CDR2 is SNEGSKA (reference sequence). This CDR3 contains 14 residues.

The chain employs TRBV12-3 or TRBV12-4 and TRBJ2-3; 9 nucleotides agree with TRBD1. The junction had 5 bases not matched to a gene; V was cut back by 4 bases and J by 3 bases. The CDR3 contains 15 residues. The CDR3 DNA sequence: TGTGCCAGCAGTTCCGGGACAGGGTTAACAGATACGCAGTATTTT. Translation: CASSSGTGLTDTQYF.

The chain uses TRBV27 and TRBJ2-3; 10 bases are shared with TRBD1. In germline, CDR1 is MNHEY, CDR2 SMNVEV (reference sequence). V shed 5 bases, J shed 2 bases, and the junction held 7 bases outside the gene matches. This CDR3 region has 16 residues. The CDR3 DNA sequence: TGTGCCAGCAGTACTGGGACAGGGGCATTCACAGATACGCAGTATTTT. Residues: CASSTGTGAFTDTQYF.

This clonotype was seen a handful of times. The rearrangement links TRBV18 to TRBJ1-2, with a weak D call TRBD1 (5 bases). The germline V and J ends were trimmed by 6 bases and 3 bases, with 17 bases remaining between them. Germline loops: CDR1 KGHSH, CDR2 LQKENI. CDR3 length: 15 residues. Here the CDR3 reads CASSLAGNLDYGYTF. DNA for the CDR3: TGTGCCAGCTCGCTTGCAGGGAATTTAGACTATGGCTACACCTTC.

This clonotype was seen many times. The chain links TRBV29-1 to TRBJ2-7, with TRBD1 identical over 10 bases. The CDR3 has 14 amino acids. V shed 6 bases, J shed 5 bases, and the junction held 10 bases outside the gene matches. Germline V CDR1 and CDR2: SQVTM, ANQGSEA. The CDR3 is CSVSGGQGLHEQYF. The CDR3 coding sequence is TGCAGCGTGAGTGGGGGACAGGGGTTGCACGAGCAGTACTTC.

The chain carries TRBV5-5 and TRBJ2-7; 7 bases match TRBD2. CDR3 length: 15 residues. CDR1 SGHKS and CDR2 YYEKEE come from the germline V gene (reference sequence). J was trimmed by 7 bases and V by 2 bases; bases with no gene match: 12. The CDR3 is CASSLGGSGDNEQYF. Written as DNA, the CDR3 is TGTGCCAGCAGCTTAGGCGGGAGTGGAGACAATGAGCAGTACTTC.

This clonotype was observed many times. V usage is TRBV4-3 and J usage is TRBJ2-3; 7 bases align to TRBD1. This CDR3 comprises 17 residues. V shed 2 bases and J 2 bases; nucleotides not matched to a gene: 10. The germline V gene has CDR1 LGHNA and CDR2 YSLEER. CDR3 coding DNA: TGCGCCAGCAGCCAAAGGCCAGGGGGAACTTCCACAGATACGCAGTATTTT. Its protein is CASSQRPGGTSTDTQYF.

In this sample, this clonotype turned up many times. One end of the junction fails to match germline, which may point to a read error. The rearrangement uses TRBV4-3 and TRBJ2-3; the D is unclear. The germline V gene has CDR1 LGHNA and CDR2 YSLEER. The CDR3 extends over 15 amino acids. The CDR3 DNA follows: TGCGCCAGCAGACAAGAGACTGCTACAACAGATACGCAGTATTTT. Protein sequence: CASRQETATTDTQYF.

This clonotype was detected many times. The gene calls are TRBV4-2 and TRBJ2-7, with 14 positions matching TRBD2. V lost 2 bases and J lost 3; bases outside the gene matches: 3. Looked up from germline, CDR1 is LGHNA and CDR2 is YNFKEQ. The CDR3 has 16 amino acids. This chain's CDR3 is CASSQPGLAGDYEQYF. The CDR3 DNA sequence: TGTGCCAGCAGCCAACCGGGACTAGCGGGAGACTACGAGCAGTACTTC.

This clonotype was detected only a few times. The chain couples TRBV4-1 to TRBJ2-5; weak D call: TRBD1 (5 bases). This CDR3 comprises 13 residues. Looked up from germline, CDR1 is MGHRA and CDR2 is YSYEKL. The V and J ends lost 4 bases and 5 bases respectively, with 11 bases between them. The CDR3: CASSRRVFETQYF. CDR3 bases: TGCGCCAGCAGCCGCAGGGTATTCGAGACCCAGTACTTC.

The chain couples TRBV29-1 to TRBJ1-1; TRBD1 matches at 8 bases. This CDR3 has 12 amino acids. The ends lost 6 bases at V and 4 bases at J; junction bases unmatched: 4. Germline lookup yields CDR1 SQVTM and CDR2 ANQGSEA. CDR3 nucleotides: TGCAGCGTCCAGACAGGGGTCACTGAAGCTTTCTTT. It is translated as CSVQTGVTEAFF.

The CDR3 nucleotides are TGCAGTGCTAGAGGCCCAACCTCTCCGAGGACCCAGTACTTC. It encodes CSARGPTSPRTQYF. V usage is TRBV20-1 and J usage is TRBJ2-5; D unresolved. This CDR3 contains 14 residues. V lost 1 base, J lost 7 bases, and 16 bases lay in between. The V gene's germline CDR1 is DFQATT and CDR2 SNEGSKA (reference sequence).

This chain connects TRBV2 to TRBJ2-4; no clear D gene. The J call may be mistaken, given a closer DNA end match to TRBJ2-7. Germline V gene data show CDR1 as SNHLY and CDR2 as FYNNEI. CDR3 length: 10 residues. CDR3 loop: CASSINEQYF. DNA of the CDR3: TGTGCCAGCAGCATTAACGAGCAGTACTTC.

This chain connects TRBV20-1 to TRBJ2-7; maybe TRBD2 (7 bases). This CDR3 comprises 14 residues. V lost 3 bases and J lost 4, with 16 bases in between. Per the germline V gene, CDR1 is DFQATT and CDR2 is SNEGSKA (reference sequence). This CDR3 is CSASSGGSEYEQYF. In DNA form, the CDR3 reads TGCAGTGCTAGTTCGGGGGGCTCAGAGTACGAGCAGTACTTC.

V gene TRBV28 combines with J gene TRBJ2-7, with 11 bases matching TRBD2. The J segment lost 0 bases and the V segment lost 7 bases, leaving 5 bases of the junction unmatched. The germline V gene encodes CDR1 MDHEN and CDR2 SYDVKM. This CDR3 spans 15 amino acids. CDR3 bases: TGTGCCAGCACCATAGCGGGAGGGGGCTCCTACGAGCAGTACTTC. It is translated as CASTIAGGGSYEQYF.